This passage covers 12 T cell receptor beta chains from one sample sequenced in a study of shared clonotypes between healthy human individuals. Profiled with immunoSEQ multiplex PCR; TCRdb holds only in-frame clones, not every one. The sample yields about 580,000 clones, 95% to 98% seen once. Terminally differentiated effector memory CD45RA+ cells were excluded by CCR7 positive selection of CD45RO-negative cells. The sample consisted of naive CD8+ T cells sorted from blood. The receptor set was obtained from a man aged 25 to 40 in good health.

J is TRBJ1-4 and V is TRBV27; TRBD1 agrees at 7 bases. The CDR3 covers 17 residues. The V and J ends lost 9 bases and 8 bases, in that order; junction bases with no gene match: 21. Germline-derived CDR1 and CDR2 are MNHEY and SMNVEV (reference sequence). Here the CDR3 DNA reads TGTGCCAGAACGACCATAGGCCCGACAGGGTCAGGGGAAAAACTGTTTTTT. Protein product: CARTTIGPTGSGEKLFF.

The V gene is TRBV4-3, the J gene TRBJ2-1, with D unclear. Germline assignment: CDR1 LGHNA and CDR2 YSLEER. The length of the CDR3 is 13 residues. Trimming stripped 4 bases from V and 1 base from J, with 5 bases between. In nucleotides, the CDR3 is TGCGCCAGCAGCCCACGTTCCTACAATGAGCAGTTCTTC. This sequence encodes CASSPRSYNEQFF.

As regards this clone: This CDR3 is also generated by other DNA sequences in the sample. The chain uses TRBV19 and TRBJ2-1, with a weak D call TRBD2 (5 bases). The CDR3 is 15 amino acids. Trimming cost V 3 bases and J 0 bases, with 9 bases left between them. The germline V gene encodes CDR1 LNHDA and CDR2 SQIVND (reference sequence). CDR3 amino acids: CASSIAGSSYNEQFF. Written as DNA, the CDR3 is TGTGCCAGTAGTATTGCTGGGAGCTCCTACAATGAGCAGTTCTTC. Variable domain in full (rest from reference TRBV19 and TRBJ2-1): DGGITQSPKYLFRKEGQNVTLSCEQNLNHDAMYWYRQDPGQGLRLIYYSQIVNDFQKGDIAEGYSVSREKKESFPLTVTSAQKNPTAFYLCASSIAGSSYNEQFFGPGTRLTVL.

As to this clone: The sample carries other DNA sequences with the same CDR3. The chain's CDR3 is CASSFLGNEQFF. CDR3 sequence (DNA): TGTGCCAGCAGTTTCCTTGGGAATGAGCAGTTCTTC. This chain links TRBV27 with TRBJ2-1; D is unresolved. Germline V lookup: CDR1 MNHEY, CDR2 SMNVEV (reference sequence). Trimming pared 3 bases from V and 7 bases from J, leaving 7 bases between. The CDR3 has 12 residues.

The V gene is TRBV11-3, the J gene TRBJ2-1, with D unresolved. V was trimmed by 5 bases and J by 5 bases, leaving 10 bases between them. The CDR3 is 13 amino acids. In germline, CDR1 is SGHNT, CDR2 YENEEA. In DNA, the CDR3 is TGTGCCAGCAGCCAACCCCTTCACAATGAGCAGTTCTTC. Its protein is CASSQPLHNEQFF.

The rearrangement uses TRBV5-4 and TRBJ2-1; 11 bases match TRBD2. The CDR3 length is 15 residues. J was trimmed by 3 bases and V by 4 bases; bases with no gene match: 3. Germline lookup yields CDR1 SGHNT and CDR2 YYREEE (reference sequence). The CDR3 DNA is TGTGCCAGCAGCACTGGGACTAGCGGCTACAATGAGCAGTTCTTC. It yields the protein CASSTGTSGYNEQFF.

DNA of the CDR3: TGTGCCACCCGGACGAACACTGAAGCTTTCTTT. Translated, it gives CATRTNTEAFF. The chain uses TRBV27 and TRBJ1-1; D is ambiguous. The CDR3 has 11 residues. In germline, CDR1 is MNHEY, CDR2 SMNVEV (reference sequence). V was cut by 10 bases and J by 1 base, with 7 bases left in between.

V is TRBV18 and J is TRBJ2-3; D remains ambiguous. The germline V gene encodes CDR1 KGHSH and CDR2 LQKENI. The CDR3 is 13 residues long. The V and J ends lost 6 bases and 2 bases respectively, with 9 bases between them. CDR3 sequence: CASSAQNTDTQYF. Here the CDR3 DNA reads TGTGCCAGCTCCGCCCAGAACACAGATACGCAGTATTTT.

J is TRBJ2-7 and V is TRBV6-1; D unresolved. The germline V and J ends were trimmed by 5 bases and 7 bases, with 15 bases remaining between them. This CDR3 spans 13 amino acids. Per the germline V gene, CDR1 is MNHNS and CDR2 is SASEGT. In DNA form, the CDR3 reads TGTGCCAGCAGTCAAACCTACTCGCAGGAGCAGTACTTC. Translating gives CASSQTYSQEQYF.

This clone was recorded only once. The V call is TRBV29-1, the J call TRBJ2-1; 15 bases are a match to TRBD2. V lost 6 bases and J lost 15; bases outside the gene matches: 3. CDR3 length equals 11 residues. CDR1 and CDR2 from the germline V gene are SQVTM and ANQGSEA. The CDR3 loop reads CSVWTSGRVFF. As DNA, the CDR3 is TGCAGCGTCTGGACTAGCGGGAGGGTGTTCTTC.

Turning to this clone: The sample holds other DNA sequences that translate to the same CDR3. The genes are TRBV27 and TRBJ2-7; D is unresolved. Germline V gene sequence: CDR1 MNHEY, CDR2 SMNVEV (reference sequence). With 3 bases removed from V and 2 bases from J, the gap between germline ends came to 8 bases. The CDR3 is 13 residues long. CDR3 amino acids: CASSFGSTYEQYF. The CDR3 nucleotides are TGTGCCAGCAGTTTTGGGTCTACCTACGAGCAGTACTTC.

The chain has TRBV7-9 and TRBJ2-7, with a possible D match to TRBD1 (6 bases). The CDR3 length is 14 residues. Germline V lookup: CDR1 SEHNR, CDR2 FQNEAQ (reference sequence). V lost 5 bases and J lost 5, with 16 bases in between. The CDR3 sequence: CASSETTGTDEQYF. The CDR3 DNA follows: TGTGCCAGCAGCGAGACGACAGGAACGGACGAGCAGTACTTC.